This passage covers 8 T cell receptor beta chains from one sample sequenced in a study of T cell responses to AZD1222 COVID-19 vaccine (dated by TCRdb to the early 2020s). According to the study, the label for this sample's time point signals: baseline before first vaccination. Library creation used the immunoSEQ multiplex PCR assay. The table comes from immuneACCESS by way of TCRdb, which keeps in-frame sequences with V and J called. Part of the clones is missing from these tables; in studies checked, under half for an unresolved V gene and the rest for unknown reasons. The sample data list 80,000 or so clones, and 65% to 85% of these were observed just once. The ten largest make up about 3.1% of the sample. Specimen: peripheral blood, collected on day 0 of AZD1222 vaccination. Source of these receptors: an adult in good health.

V is TRBV29-1 and J is TRBJ2-1; 11 bases agree with TRBD2. CDR3 length: 15 amino acids. The germline V gene encodes CDR1 SQVTM and CDR2 ANQGSEA. Trimming at V came to 4 bases and at J to 2 bases, leaving 4 bases not matched to a gene. CDR3 protein: CSVATSGTTYNEQFF. The CDR3 bases are TGCAGCGTTGCGACTAGCGGGACGACCTACAATGAGCAGTTCTTC.

V and J are TRBV15 and TRBJ2-3; TRBD2 might be the D (6 bases). The V end was cut by 5 bases, the J end by 6 bases, with 12 bases between. Per germline, CDR1 LNHNV and CDR2 YYDKDF (reference sequence). The CDR3 runs to 13 residues. Written as DNA, the CDR3 is TGTGCCACCAGCCTCGGGGGATGGGATACGCAGTATTTT. It is translated as CATSLGGWDTQYF.

V usage is TRBV11-2 and J usage is TRBJ1-1; D uncertain. V lost 7 bases to trimming and J lost 4 bases, with 7 bases between them. Germline V gene sequence: CDR1 SGHAT, CDR2 FQNNGV. This CDR3 spans 11 amino acids. DNA for the CDR3: TGTGCCAGCAATACCCGCACTGAAGCTTTCTTT. Its translation is CASNTRTEAFF.

This rearrangement joins TRBV19 to TRBJ1-6; 7 bases fit TRBD1. The CDR3 covers 15 residues. Per germline, CDR1 LNHDA and CDR2 SQIVND (reference sequence). V was clipped by 7 bases and J by 8 bases; unmatched bases: 11. CDR3 in amino acids: CASTLQGQRDSPLHF. The CDR3 DNA reads as TGTGCCAGTACCCTCCAGGGACAGAGGGATTCACCCCTCCACTTT. The variable domain in full, completed from reference TRBV19 and TRBJ1-6, reads DGGITQSPKYLFRKEGQNVTLSCEQNLNHDAMYWYRQDPGQGLRLIYYSQIVNDFQKGDIAEGYSVSREKKESFPLTVTSAQKNPTAFYLCASTLQGQRDSPLHFGNGTRLTVT.

The chain combines TRBV6-2 or TRBV6-3 with TRBJ1-2; no definite D call. V dropped 4 bases and J dropped 7 bases, with 16 bases sitting between them. This CDR3 is built from 14 residues. Germline V gene data show CDR1 as MNHEY and CDR2 as SVGEGT. The CDR3 DNA follows: TGTGCCAGCAGTTCCGCAGTAGGAATTGGTGGCTACACCTTC. It translates to CASSSAVGIGGYTF.

The genes are TRBV15 and TRBJ1-1, with D unresolved. Germline V gene lookup returns CDR1 LNHNV and CDR2 YYDKDF (reference sequence). V shed 0 bases and J shed 5 bases, with 4 bases lying between them. This CDR3 contains 12 residues. In DNA form, the CDR3 reads TGTGCCACCAGCAGAGATGTTACTGAAGCTTTCTTT. Translation gives CATSRDVTEAFF.

V usage is TRBV27 and J usage is TRBJ2-1; D gene ambiguous. The CDR3 has 12 amino acids. V was shortened by 5 bases and J by 12 bases, with 14 bases between the two germline ends. In germline, CDR1 is MNHEY, CDR2 SMNVEV (reference sequence). The CDR3 DNA reads TGTGCCAGCAGTAATGAACTCCTCTTGCAGTTCTTC. Protein product: CASSNELLLQFF.

As concerns this clone: This may stem from a read error, because a much larger clone lies one nucleotide away. The chain employs TRBV5-6 and TRBJ1-1; 9 bases agree with TRBD1. The germline V gene has CDR1 SGHDT and CDR2 YYEEEE. The CDR3 has 12 amino acids. V gave up 5 bases and J gave up 6 bases; unmatched junction bases: 2. In DNA form, the CDR3 reads TGTGCCAGCAGTCGGACAGGGGCTGAAGCTTTCTTT. It yields the protein CASSRTGAEAFF. Drawing the rest from reference TRBV5-6 and TRBJ1-1, the complete variable domain is DAGVTQSPTHLIKTRGQQVTLRCSPKSGHDTVSWYQQALGQGPQFIFQYYEEEERQRGNFPDRFSGHQFPNYSSELNVNALLLGDSALYLCASSRTGAEAFFGQGTRLTVV.